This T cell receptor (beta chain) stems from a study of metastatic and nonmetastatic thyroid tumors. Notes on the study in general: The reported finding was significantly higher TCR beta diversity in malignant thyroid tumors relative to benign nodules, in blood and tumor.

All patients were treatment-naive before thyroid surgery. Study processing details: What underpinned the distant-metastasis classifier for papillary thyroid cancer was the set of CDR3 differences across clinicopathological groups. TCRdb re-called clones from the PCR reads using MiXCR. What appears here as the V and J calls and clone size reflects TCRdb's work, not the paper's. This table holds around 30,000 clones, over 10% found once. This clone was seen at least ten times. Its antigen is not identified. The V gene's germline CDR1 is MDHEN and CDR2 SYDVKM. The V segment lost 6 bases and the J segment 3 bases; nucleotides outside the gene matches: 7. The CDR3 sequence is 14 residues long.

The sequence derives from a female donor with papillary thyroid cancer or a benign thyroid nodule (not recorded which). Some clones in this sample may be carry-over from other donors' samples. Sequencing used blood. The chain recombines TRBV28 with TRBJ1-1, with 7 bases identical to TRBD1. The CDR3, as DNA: TGTGCCAGCAGCTGGACAGGTGGGCACACTGAAGCTTTCTTT. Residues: CASSWTGGHTEAFF.